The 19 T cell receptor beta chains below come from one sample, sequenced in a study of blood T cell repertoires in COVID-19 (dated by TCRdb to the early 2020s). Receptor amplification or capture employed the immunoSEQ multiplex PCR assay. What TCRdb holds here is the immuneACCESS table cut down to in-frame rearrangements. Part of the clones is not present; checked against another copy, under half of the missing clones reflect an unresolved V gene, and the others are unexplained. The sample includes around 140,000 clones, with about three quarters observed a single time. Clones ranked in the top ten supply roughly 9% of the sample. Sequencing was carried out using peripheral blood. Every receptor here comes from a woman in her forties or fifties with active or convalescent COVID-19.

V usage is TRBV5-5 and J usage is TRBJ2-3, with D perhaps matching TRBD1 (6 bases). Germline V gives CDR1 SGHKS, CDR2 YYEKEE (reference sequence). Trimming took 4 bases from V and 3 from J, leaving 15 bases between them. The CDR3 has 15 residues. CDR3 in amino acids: CASSQGLEVTDTQYF. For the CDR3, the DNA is TGTGCCAGCAGCCAGGGGCTCGAGGTGACAGATACGCAGTATTTT.

CDR3 protein: CASSSRNYGYTF. Written as DNA, the CDR3 is TGTGCCAGCAGTTCCCGGAACTATGGCTACACCTTC. J is TRBJ1-2 and V is TRBV28; no clear D gene. This CDR3 region has 12 residues. Germline-derived CDR1 and CDR2 are MDHEN and SYDVKM. V lost 4 bases, J lost 2 bases, and 5 bases lay in between.

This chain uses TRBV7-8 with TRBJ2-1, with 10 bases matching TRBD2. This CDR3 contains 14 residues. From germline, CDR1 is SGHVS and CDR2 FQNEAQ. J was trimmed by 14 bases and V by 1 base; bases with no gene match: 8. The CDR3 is CASSLGPSGSSKFF. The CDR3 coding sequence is TGTGCCAGCAGCTTAGGTCCTAGCGGGAGTTCAAAGTTCTTC.

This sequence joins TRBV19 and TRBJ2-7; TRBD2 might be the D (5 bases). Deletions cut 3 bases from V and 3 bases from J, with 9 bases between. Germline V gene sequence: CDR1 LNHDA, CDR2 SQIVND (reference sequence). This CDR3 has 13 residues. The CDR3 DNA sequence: TGTGCCAGTAGTATTAGTCGGGGCTACGAGCAGTACTTC. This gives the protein CASSISRGYEQYF.

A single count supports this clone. CDR3 amino acids: CASRPSGGHLGGYTF. DNA for the CDR3: TGTGCCAGCAGACCTAGCGGGGGGCATTTAGGAGGCTACACCTTC. This chain uses TRBV6-4 with TRBJ1-2; maybe TRBD1 (6 bases). In germline, CDR1 is MRHNA, CDR2 SNTAGT. The CDR3 contains 15 residues. Deletions cut 6 bases from V and 8 bases from J, with 22 bases between.

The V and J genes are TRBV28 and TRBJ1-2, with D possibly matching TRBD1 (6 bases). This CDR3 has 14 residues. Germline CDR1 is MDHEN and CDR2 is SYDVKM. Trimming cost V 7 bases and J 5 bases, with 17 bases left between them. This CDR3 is CASKRGSRSYGYTF. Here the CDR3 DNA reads TGTGCCAGCAAGAGGGGGAGCCGTTCATATGGCTACACCTTC.

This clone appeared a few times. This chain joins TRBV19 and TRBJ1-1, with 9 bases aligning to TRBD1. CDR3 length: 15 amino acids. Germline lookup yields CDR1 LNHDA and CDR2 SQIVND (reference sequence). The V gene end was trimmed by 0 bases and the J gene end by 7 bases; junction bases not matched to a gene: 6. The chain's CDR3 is CASSIDRTGENEAFF. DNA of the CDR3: TGTGCCAGTAGTATAGACCGGACAGGGGAAAATGAAGCTTTCTTT.

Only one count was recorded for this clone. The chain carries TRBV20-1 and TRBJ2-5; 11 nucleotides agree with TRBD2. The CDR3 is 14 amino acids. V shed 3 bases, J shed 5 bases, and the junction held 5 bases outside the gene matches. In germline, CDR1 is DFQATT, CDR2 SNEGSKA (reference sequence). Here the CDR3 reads CSASSGGAGETQYF. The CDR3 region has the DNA TGCAGTGCTAGTAGCGGGGGGGCCGGGGAGACCCAGTACTTC.

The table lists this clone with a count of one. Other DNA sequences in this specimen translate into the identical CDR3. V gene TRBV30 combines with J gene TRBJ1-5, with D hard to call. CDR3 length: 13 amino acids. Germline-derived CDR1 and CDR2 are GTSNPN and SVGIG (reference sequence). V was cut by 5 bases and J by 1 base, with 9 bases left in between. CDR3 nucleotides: TGTGCCTGGTCCCGAGGGAGCAATCAGCCCCAGCATTTT. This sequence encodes CAWSRGSNQPQHF.

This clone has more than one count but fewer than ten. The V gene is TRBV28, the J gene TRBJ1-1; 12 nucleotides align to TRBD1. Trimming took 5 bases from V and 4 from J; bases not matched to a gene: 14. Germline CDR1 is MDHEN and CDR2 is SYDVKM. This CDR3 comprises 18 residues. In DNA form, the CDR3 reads TGTGCCAGCAGTAAAGGGTTGGGACAGGGGGCGAGGGGCACTGAAGCTTTCTTT. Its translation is CASSKGLGQGARGTEAFF. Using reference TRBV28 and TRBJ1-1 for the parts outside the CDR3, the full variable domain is DVKVTQSSRYLVKRTGEKVFLECVQDMDHENMFWYRQDPGLGLRLIYFSYDVKMKEKGDIPEGYSVSREKKERFSLILESASTNQTSMYLCASSKGLGQGARGTEAFFGQGTRLTVV.

The CDR3 nucleotides are TGTGCCAGCAGTCTTAGCGGGAGTTACAATGAGCAGTTCTTC. Its translation is CASSLSGSYNEQFF. This chain links TRBV7-3 with TRBJ2-1, with TRBD2 matching 9 bases. This CDR3 has 14 residues. Trimming removed 6 bases from V and 4 bases from J; junction bases left unmatched: 4. The germline CDR1 and CDR2 sequences are SGHTA and FQGTGA.

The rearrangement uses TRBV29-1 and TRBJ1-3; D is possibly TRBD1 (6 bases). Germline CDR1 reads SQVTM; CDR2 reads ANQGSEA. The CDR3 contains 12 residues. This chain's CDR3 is CRETGFRNTIYF. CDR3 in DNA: TGCAGGGAAACAGGGTTCAGGAACACCATATATTTT.

This chain's CDR3 is CASSPGTDGYTF. The CDR3 region has the DNA TGTGCCAGCAGCCCAGGGACAGACGGCTACACCTTC. The chain uses TRBV7-8 and TRBJ1-2, with 7 bases fitting TRBD1. J gave up 8 bases and V 5 bases, and 5 bases lay outside the gene matches. Germline CDR1 reads SGHVS; CDR2 reads FQNEAQ. The CDR3 totals 12 residues. Together with reference TRBV7-8 and TRBJ1-2, the CDR3 gives the full variable domain: GAGVSQSPRYKVAKRGQDVALRCDPISGHVSLFWYQQALGQGPEFLTYFQNEAQLDKSGLPSDRFFAERPEGSVSTLKIQRTQQEDSAVYLCASSPGTDGYTFGSGTRLTVV.

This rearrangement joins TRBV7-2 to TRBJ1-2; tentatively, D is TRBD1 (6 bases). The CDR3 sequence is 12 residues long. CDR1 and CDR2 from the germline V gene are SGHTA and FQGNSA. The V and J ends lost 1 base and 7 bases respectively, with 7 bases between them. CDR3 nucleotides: TGTGCCAGCAGCTTAGGGACAGTTGGCTACACCTTC. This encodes CASSLGTVGYTF.

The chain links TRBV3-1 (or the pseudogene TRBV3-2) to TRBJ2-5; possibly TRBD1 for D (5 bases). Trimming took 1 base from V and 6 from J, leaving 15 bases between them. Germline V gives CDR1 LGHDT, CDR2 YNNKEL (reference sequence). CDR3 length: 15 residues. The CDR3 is CASSQAAARAKTQYF. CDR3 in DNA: TGTGCCAGCAGCCAAGCCGCCGCCAGGGCGAAGACCCAGTACTTC.

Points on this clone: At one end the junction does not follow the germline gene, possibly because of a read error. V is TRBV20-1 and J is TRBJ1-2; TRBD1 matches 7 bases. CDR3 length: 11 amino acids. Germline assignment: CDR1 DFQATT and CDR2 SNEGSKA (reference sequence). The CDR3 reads CSAKTGVGHTF. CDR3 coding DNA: TGCAGTGCGAAAACAGGGGTTGGCCACACCTTC.

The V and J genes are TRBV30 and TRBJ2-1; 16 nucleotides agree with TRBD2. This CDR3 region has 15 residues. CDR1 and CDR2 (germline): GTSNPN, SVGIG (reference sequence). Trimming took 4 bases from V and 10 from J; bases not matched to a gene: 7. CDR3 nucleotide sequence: TGTGCCTGGAATCCGGGACTAGCGGGGGGGCTAGAGCAGTTCTTC. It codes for CAWNPGLAGGLEQFF.

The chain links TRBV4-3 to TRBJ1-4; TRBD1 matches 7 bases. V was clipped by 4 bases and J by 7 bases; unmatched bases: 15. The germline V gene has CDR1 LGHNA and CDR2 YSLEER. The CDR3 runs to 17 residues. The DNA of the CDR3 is TGCGCCAGCAGCCCCAACTCCCCGGGACAGATCCTTGAAAAACTGTTTTTT. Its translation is CASSPNSPGQILEKLFF.

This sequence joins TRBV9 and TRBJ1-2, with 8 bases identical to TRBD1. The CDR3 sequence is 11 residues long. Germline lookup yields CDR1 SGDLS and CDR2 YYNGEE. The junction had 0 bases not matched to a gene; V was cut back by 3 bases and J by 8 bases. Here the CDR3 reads CASSGTGGYTF. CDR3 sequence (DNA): TGTGCCAGCAGCGGGACAGGGGGCTACACCTTC.